These T cell receptor beta chains were read from a single sample in a study of blood T cell repertoires in COVID-19. The table came from immunoSEQ multiplex PCR; TCRdb's copy has only in-frame clones and leaves some out. The profile shows about 240,000 clones, about 90% of them singletons. Sequencing used peripheral blood. The receptors shown here come from a man aged 25 to 45 with COVID-19, enrolled during active disease. Each CDR3 is given with its conserved first and last residue. The D gene is left open where the match is weak. Only part of the rows carry a size: once, few, many, or a class if the clone is expanded.

TRBJ2-7 TRBV5-4 - - TGTGCCAGCACCTCAAGGGGTTCCCCCTACGAGCAGTACTTC CASTSRGSPYEQYF
TRBJ1-5 TRBV2 - - TGTGCCAGCAAACTCAATGCCAATCAGCCCCAGCATTTT CASKLNANQPQHF
TRBJ1-1 TRBV10-3 - - TGTGCCATCAGTGAAGCAGGGGCGAACACTGAAGCTTTCTTT CAISEAGANTEAFF
TRBJ1-3 TRBV5-1 - TRBD1 TGCGCCAGCAGCGAAGCCGGGACAGCCTTTTCTGGAAACACCATATATTTT CASSEAGTAFSGNTIYF
TRBJ1-1 TRBV5-4 - - TGTGCCAGCAGCTTGGATTCCAGGGAGGGCACTGAAGCTTTCTTT CASSLDSREGTEAFF
TRBJ1-3 TRBV21-1 few - TGTGCCAGCAGCAAAGCCCGGCTTGGGGGCACGAGAAACACCATATATTTT CASSKARLGGTRNTIYF
TRBJ1-2 TRBV14 - - TGTGCCAGCAGCCAAACAGTTTCACCCTATGGCTACACCTTC CASSQTVSPYGYTF
TRBJ2-1 TRBV2 - TRBD2 TGTGCCAGCAAACTAGCGGGGCCTAATGAGCAGTTCTTC CASKLAGPNEQFF
TRBJ1-1 TRBV5-6 - TRBD1 TGTGCCAGCAGCTTGTGGGGACAGGAGAACACTGAAGCTTTCTTT CASSLWGQENTEAFF
TRBJ1-6 TRBV13 - TRBD1 TGTGCCAGCAGCAACCGGGACAGACTAAATTCACCCCTCCACTTT CASSNRDRLNSPLHF
TRBJ1-1 TRBV29-1 - - TGCAGCGTTGTTCAGGGGAACACTGAAGCTTTCTTT CSVVQGNTEAFF
TRBJ1-4 TRBV5-5 - TRBD1 TGTGCCAGCAGCCCCCGGGACAGGGGTGGAAAACTGTTTTTT CASSPRDRGGKLFF
TRBJ1-2 TRBV6-1 - - TGTGCCAGCAGTGATGCTACAGGGACCGGCTACACCTTC CASSDATGTGYTF
TRBJ1-6 TRBV6-5 once TRBD1 TGTGCCAGCAGTTTTCGTAGACAGGGGGATTCACCCCTCCACTTT CASSFRRQGDSPLHF
TRBJ1-3 TRBV2 - - TGTGCCAGCAGGATACAGCGGTCTGGAAACACCATATATTTT CASRIQRSGNTIYF
TRBJ1-5 TRBV5-6 - TRBD1 TGTGCCAGTAGCCCGGGGCCCGGGACAGAGAGTCAGCCCCAGCATTTT CASSPGPGTESQPQHF
TRBJ2-3 TRBV5-1 - - TGCGCCAGCAGCTTGGCCGGCACAGATACGCAGTATTTT CASSLAGTDTQYF
TRBJ1-2 TRBV7-3 - TRBD1 TGTGCCAGCAGCCCCGACAGGGGGCAGGGCTACACCTTC CASSPDRGQGYTF